The clone carrying this T cell receptor beta chain was recorded a few times. The CDR3 covers 13 residues. Germline V gene lookup returns CDR1 SQVTM and CDR2 ANQGSEA. The V end lost 1 base, the J end lost 1 base, and 7 bases lay between the germline ends. TCRdb reprocessed the 5' RACE reads with MiXCR, giving one entry per CDR3 protein. The data hold about 340,000 distinct CDR3 sequences, with roughly 20% observed a single time. These data come from a study of T-cell memory formation after mild COVID-19. This sequence joins TRBV29-1 and TRBJ2-5, with D hard to call. This TCR was recovered from an adult woman who had mild COVID-19 (a few samples of this study predate the infection). Cell type and time point are not known. Sequencing used PBMCs or a T cell subset sorted from them (not recorded which). As DNA, the CDR3 is TGCAGCGTTGAAGGTTCCCTCCAAGAGACCCAGTACTTC. It specifies CSVEGSLQETQYF.